The next 24 T cell receptor beta chains were all read from a single sample in a study of blood T cell repertoires in COVID-19. TCRdb's copy holds only in-frame clones and misses some; the assay was immunoSEQ multiplex PCR. The repertoire includes about 42,000 clones, around 80% of them detected once, and about 26% sits in the top ten. Input material: peripheral blood. These receptors originate from a man older than 75 with acute or convalescent COVID-19.

This clone was observed a handful of times. The chain uses TRBV7-9 and TRBJ2-3; D remains ambiguous. Germline V gives CDR1 SEHNR, CDR2 FQNEAQ (reference sequence). CDR3 length: 16 amino acids. Trimming removed 2 bases from V and 0 bases from J, with 12 bases in between. As DNA, the CDR3 is TGTGCCAGCAGCTTATCTCTTCGGGTTAGCACAGATACGCAGTATTTT. The encoded protein is CASSLSLRVSTDTQYF.

The chain uses TRBV23-1 and TRBJ2-1, with a weak D call TRBD2 (6 bases). Being an ORF, TRBV23-1 has a function that is uncertain. V was shortened by 4 bases and J by 5 bases, with 15 bases between the two germline ends. This CDR3 has 15 amino acids. The CDR3 DNA sequence: TGCGCCAGCAGTCTCACTAGCCCCGACAACAATGAGCAGTTCTTC. It codes for CASSLTSPDNNEQFF.

The chain combines TRBV3-1 (or the pseudogene TRBV3-2) with TRBJ2-1; no reliable D call. This CDR3 is built from 16 residues. Germline assignment: CDR1 LGHDT and CDR2 YNNKEL (reference sequence). Trimming shortened V by 1 base and J by 8 bases, and 18 bases separated the two germline ends. CDR3 in DNA: TGTGCCAGCAGCCAAGCTAGTCTAGTGGTCGGCCATGAGCAGTTCTTC. Its translation: CASSQASLVVGHEQFF.

In DNA, the CDR3 is TGTGCCAGCAGCTTAGGTCCGGGAGGTGCACCCCTCCACTTT. Amino acids: CASSLGPGGAPLHF. This chain joins TRBV7-2 and TRBJ1-6, with D hard to call. Trimming took 1 base from V and 11 from J, leaving 12 bases between them. Germline-derived CDR1 and CDR2 are SGHTA and FQGNSA. The CDR3 runs 14 residues.

The rearrangement uses TRBV28 and TRBJ1-5, with 7 bases fitting TRBD1. CDR1 MDHEN and CDR2 SYDVKM come from the germline V gene. Trimming cost V 6 bases and J 6 bases; bases outside gene matches: 11. This CDR3 comprises 15 residues. The DNA of the CDR3 is TGTGCCAGCAGCACCACAGGGGCTTATGGTCAGCCCCAGCATTTT. It is translated as CASSTTGAYGQPQHF.

The V gene is TRBV27, the J gene TRBJ2-2; 10 nucleotides align to TRBD2. Germline values: CDR1 MNHEY, CDR2 SMNVEV (reference sequence). With V trimmed by 3 bases and J by 1 base, 5 bases remained unmatched. The CDR3 covers 17 residues. CDR3 region: CASSFSGLAENTGELFF. The DNA of the CDR3 is TGTGCCAGCAGTTTTTCTGGACTAGCGGAGAACACCGGGGAGCTGTTTTTT.

In DNA form, the CDR3 reads TGTGCCAGCAGTTTACAGGGGCAGTTCTTC. Protein sequence: CASSLQGQFF. The rearrangement joins TRBV12-3 or TRBV12-4 to TRBJ2-1, with D maybe TRBD1 (5 bases). Trimming took 2 bases from V and 12 from J, leaving 5 bases between them. The CDR3 consists of 10 residues.

The chain has TRBV19 and TRBJ2-3; a possible D gene is TRBD2 (5 bases). Germline lookup yields CDR1 LNHDA and CDR2 SQIVND (reference sequence). CDR3 length: 16 residues. Trimming took off 1 base at V and 0 bases at J, with 11 bases between the two ends. DNA of the CDR3: TGTGCCAGTAGTATAGGAGGCGGGCCTAGCACAGATACGCAGTATTTT. This translates into CASSIGGGPSTDTQYF.

The chain is built from TRBV12-5 and TRBJ2-5; D is unresolved. This CDR3 has 12 amino acids. The ends were cut back, 3 bases at V and 3 bases at J, with 5 bases in the middle. Per germline, CDR1 LGHNT and CDR2 FRNRAP. The CDR3 nucleotides read TGTGCTAGTGGTTTCACAGAAGAGACCCAGTACTTC. Its translation: CASGFTEETQYF. The entire variable domain, with the rest obtained from reference TRBV12-5 and TRBJ2-5, is as follows: DARVTQTPRHKVTEMGQEVTMRCQPILGHNTVFWYRQTMMQGLELLAYFRNRAPLDDSGMPKDRFSAEMPDATLATLKIQPSEPRDSAVYFCASGFTEETQYFGPGTRLLVL.

The J gene is TRBJ2-5, the V gene TRBV18, with TRBD2 matching over 7 bases. The trim removed 4 bases at V and 4 bases at J, leaving 9 bases unmatched. The CDR3 consists of 15 residues. Looked up from germline, CDR1 is KGHSH and CDR2 is LQKENI. The CDR3 here is CASSLSAGIGETQYF. For the CDR3, the DNA is TGTGCCAGCTCACTCTCAGCGGGGATTGGAGAGACCCAGTACTTC.

This chain connects TRBV5-1 to TRBJ2-7; D remains ambiguous. Trimming took 0 bases from V and 6 from J, leaving 4 bases between them. CDR1 is SGHRS and CDR2 is YFSETQ in the germline V gene. The CDR3 covers 11 residues. The CDR3 spells CASSLAVEQYF. DNA of the CDR3: TGCGCCAGCAGCTTGGCCGTCGAGCAGTACTTC.

The chain carries TRBV3-1 (or the pseudogene TRBV3-2) and TRBJ2-5; 11 bases line up with TRBD1. Losses at the gene ends were 0 bases for V and 5 bases for J; bases not matched to a gene: 8. The germline V gene encodes CDR1 LGHDT and CDR2 YNNKEL (reference sequence). The CDR3 is made up of 17 amino acids. The CDR3, as DNA: TGTGCCAGCAGCCAAGATCTTAGGACAGGGGGCCTGGAGACCCAGTACTTC. It translates to CASSQDLRTGGLETQYF.

The J gene is TRBJ2-1, the V gene TRBV30, with a tentative D call TRBD2 (5 bases). Trimming stripped 3 bases from V and 0 bases from J, with 9 bases between. This CDR3 has 14 amino acids. In germline, CDR1 is GTSNPN, CDR2 SVGIG (reference sequence). The CDR3 nucleotides are TGTGCCTGGAGGTCAAGCGGCTCCTACAATGAGCAGTTCTTC. Amino acids: CAWRSSGSYNEQFF.

The rearrangement joins TRBV6-2 or TRBV6-3 to TRBJ1-5; D is uncertain. The CDR3 runs to 13 residues. Per the germline V gene, CDR1 is MNHEY and CDR2 is SVGEGT. Trimming took off 1 base at V and 7 bases at J, with 8 bases between the two ends. CDR3 loop: CASSYWLSQPQHF. In DNA form, the CDR3 reads TGTGCCAGCAGTTACTGGTTGAGCCAGCCCCAGCATTTT.

This clone counts as medium-sized. CDR3 in amino acids: CASSQTGGVYEQFF. The CDR3 nucleotides read TGTGCCAGCAGCCAAACAGGGGGCGTGTATGAGCAGTTCTTC. J is TRBJ2-1 and V is TRBV11-2; 9 nucleotides align to TRBD1. This CDR3 comprises 14 residues. Trimming cost V 5 bases and J 8 bases; bases outside gene matches: 7. Germline V CDR1 and CDR2: SGHAT, FQNNGV.

The rearrangement joins TRBV5-1 to TRBJ2-3; 10 bases align to TRBD2. CDR1 is SGHRS and CDR2 is YFSETQ in the germline V gene. Trimming took 7 bases from V and 5 from J; bases not matched to a gene: 10. The CDR3 covers 15 residues. The CDR3 is CASASQASGGDTQYF. The CDR3 DNA sequence: TGCGCCAGCGCCTCCCAGGCTAGCGGGGGAGATACGCAGTATTTT.

V is TRBV28 and J is TRBJ1-5; 7 bases match TRBD1. The CDR3 spans 16 residues. The V segment lost 5 bases and the J segment 5 bases; nucleotides outside the gene matches: 12. Germline assignment: CDR1 MDHEN and CDR2 SYDVKM. This CDR3 is CASSRPGQWEYQPQHF. The DNA of the CDR3 is TGTGCCAGCAGTCGCCCGGGACAGTGGGAGTATCAGCCCCAGCATTTT.

This clone was detected many times. J is TRBJ1-3 and V is TRBV7-2; D unclear. The V end was cut by 1 base, the J end by 13 bases, with 11 bases between. Per germline, CDR1 SGHTA and CDR2 FQGNSA. The CDR3 length is 12 residues. The CDR3 DNA sequence: TGTGCCAGCAGCTTAGAAACCGGGAGAATATATTTT. It codes for CASSLETGRIYF.

The rearrangement uses TRBV19 and TRBJ1-1; 8 nucleotides align to TRBD1. CDR1 and CDR2 from the germline V gene are LNHDA and SQIVND (reference sequence). The junction had 7 bases not matched to a gene; V was cut back by 4 bases and J by 3 bases. The CDR3 covers 15 residues. CDR3 in amino acids: CASSNPGGADTEAFF. As DNA, the CDR3 is TGTGCCAGTAGTAACCCAGGGGGCGCGGACACTGAAGCTTTCTTT.

The chain has TRBV7-9 and TRBJ2-3; possibly TRBD2 for D (6 bases). V was clipped by 5 bases and J by 0 bases, with 15 bases between them. The CDR3 is 16 residues long. The germline V gene encodes CDR1 SEHNR and CDR2 FQNEAQ (reference sequence). This chain's CDR3 is CASSPPWRVSTDTQYF. For the CDR3, the DNA is TGTGCCAGCAGCCCCCCATGGAGGGTGAGCACAGATACGCAGTATTTT.

The V call is TRBV9, the J call TRBJ2-5; 13 bases line up with TRBD2. J gave up 4 bases and V 0 bases, and 3 bases lay outside the gene matches. The CDR3 sequence is 16 residues long. CDR1 and CDR2 from the germline V gene are SGDLS and YYNGEE. The CDR3 DNA reads TGTGCCAGCAGCGTAGGGACTAGCGGGGGAAGAGAGACCCAGTACTTC. It yields the protein CASSVGTSGGRETQYF.

This chain connects TRBV20-1 to TRBJ2-2, with TRBD1 identical over 10 bases. This CDR3 is 14 amino acids long. Trimming at V came to 5 bases and at J to 4 bases, leaving 4 bases not matched to a gene. The V gene's germline CDR1 is DFQATT and CDR2 SNEGSKA (reference sequence). CDR3 amino acids: CSARDRGPTGELFF. The CDR3 bases are TGCAGTGCTCGTGACAGGGGGCCCACCGGGGAGCTGTTTTTT.

The rearrangement links TRBV5-6 to TRBJ1-6; 8 bases are shared with TRBD1. The V gene's germline CDR1 is SGHDT and CDR2 YYEEEE. The V segment lost 4 bases and the J segment 0 bases; nucleotides outside the gene matches: 3. The CDR3 is made up of 16 amino acids. CDR3 amino acids: CASSLTGGSYNSPLHF. In nucleotides, the CDR3 is TGTGCCAGCAGCCTTACAGGGGGCTCCTATAATTCACCCCTCCACTTT. The complete variable domain, with remaining parts taken from reference TRBV5-6 and TRBJ1-6, reads DAGVTQSPTHLIKTRGQQVTLRCSPKSGHDTVSWYQQALGQGPQFIFQYYEEEERQRGNFPDRFSGHQFPNYSSELNVNALLLGDSALYLCASSLTGGSYNSPLHFGNGTRLTVT.

CDR3 in DNA: TGTGCCACCAGCAGAGGGGCGGGGAGCTCCTACAATGAGCAGTTCTTC. This encodes CATSRGAGSSYNEQFF. The chain employs TRBV15 and TRBJ2-1, with D possibly being TRBD2 (6 bases). The ends were cut back, 1 base at V and 0 bases at J, with 10 bases in the middle. Germline V gene sequence: CDR1 LNHNV, CDR2 YYDKDF (reference sequence). CDR3 length: 16 residues.